What follows describes a single T cell receptor beta chain. This entry belongs to a study of blood T cell repertoires in COVID-19. In the study overall: The analysed material was cDNA or gDNA that came from T cells, B-cell-depleted T cells, or PBMCs.

The protocol was immunoSEQ multiplex PCR, while the TCRdb copy is restricted to in-frame clones and leaves out a portion. Of around 110,000 clones listed, roughly 86% are singletons. The receptor was derived from a man in his forties or fifties with acute or convalescent COVID-19. Sequencing was performed on peripheral blood.

The CDR3 spells CASSRFLRTGLAKNIQYF. The CDR3 DNA is TGTGCCAGCAGCCGTTTCTTACGGACAGGTCTAGCCAAAAACATTCAGTACTTC. V gene TRBV7-9 combines with J gene TRBJ2-4, with 7 nucleotides matching TRBD1. With V trimmed by 5 bases and J by 0 bases, 13 bases remained unmatched. Germline loops: CDR1 SEHNR, CDR2 FQNEAQ (reference sequence). The CDR3 covers 18 residues.